This entry concerns a single TCR beta chain. Its antigen is unidentified. Treatment of the sample: around 19 received Ad26.COV2.S at low or high dose, single or two shots; several received placebo; per-sample allocation not given. The study sampled participants on day 63 after the first vaccine or placebo injection. An Ad26 vector that expressed Wuhan-strain SARS-CoV-2 spike constituted the vaccine. These data are taken from a study of Ad26.COV2.S vaccination and SARS-CoV-2 variants. In the study overall: Enrolled in COV1001, the donor was in the Ad26.COV2.S trial arm, which received the vaccine. The study, taken as a whole, reports: Reportedly, after vaccination the spike-specific CD8+ and CD4+ T cell responses displayed substantial breadth.

Clones were sequenced by immunoSEQ multiplex PCR, and TCRdb holds only the in-frame ones, with some missing. Altogether about 430,000 clones are present, about nine tenths being singletons, with the ten largest covering 9.5% to 15%. The source was peripheral blood, collected in a trial of Ad26.COV2.S vaccine versus placebo. This clonotype was obtained from a person aged 18-65 years who received the Ad26.COV2.S COVID-19 vaccine or a placebo.

CDR3 sequence (DNA): TGTGCCAGCAGCGTCGTGGGAGTAGGCCCCAATGAGCAGTTCTTC. This translates into CASSVVGVGPNEQFF. The chain has TRBV9 and TRBJ2-1; TRBD2 is a possible D gene (5 bases). With 2 bases removed from V and 6 bases from J, the gap between germline ends came to 15 bases. Germline CDR1 and CDR2: SGDLS and YYNGEE. The CDR3 runs to 15 residues.